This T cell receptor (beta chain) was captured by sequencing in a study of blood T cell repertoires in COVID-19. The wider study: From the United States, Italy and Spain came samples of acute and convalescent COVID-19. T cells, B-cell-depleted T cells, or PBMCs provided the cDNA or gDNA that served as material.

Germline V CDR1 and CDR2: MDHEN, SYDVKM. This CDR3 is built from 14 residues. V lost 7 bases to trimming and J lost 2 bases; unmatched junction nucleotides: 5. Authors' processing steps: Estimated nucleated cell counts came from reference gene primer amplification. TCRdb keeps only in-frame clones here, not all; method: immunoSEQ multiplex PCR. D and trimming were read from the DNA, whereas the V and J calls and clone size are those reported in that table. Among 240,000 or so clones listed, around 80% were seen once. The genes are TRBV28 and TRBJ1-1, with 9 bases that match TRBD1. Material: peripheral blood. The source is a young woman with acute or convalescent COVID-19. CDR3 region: CASNQQGANTEAFF. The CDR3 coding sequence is TGTGCCAGCAACCAACAGGGGGCAAACACTGAAGCTTTCTTT.